The 11 T cell receptor beta chains given below trace back to one sample, sequenced in a study of T-cell reconstitution after alpha-beta-depleted transplantation in children. During its preparation, the TCRbeta library received unique molecular identifiers. One entry per CDR3 protein results from TCRdb running MiXCR on the PCR reads. Of almost 400,000 distinct CDR3 sequences listed, roughly 22% are singletons. The sample was PBMCs from the stem cell graft donor, taken from the stem cell graft. These receptors all come from a human donor who donated a stem cell graft to a child with acute myeloid leukemia.

The chain carries TRBV6-2 or TRBV6-3 and TRBJ1-5, with unresolved D. Germline V lookup: CDR1 MNHEY, CDR2 SVGEGT. The CDR3 is 14 residues long. The germline V and J ends were trimmed by 6 bases and 2 bases, with 11 bases remaining between them. The CDR3 nucleotides read TGTGCCAGCAGGCCCCTTATAGGCAATCAGCCCCAGCATTTT. Amino acids: CASRPLIGNQPQHF.

This clonotype is a singleton in its sample. The chain has TRBV20-1 and TRBJ2-3; 7 bases line up with TRBD2. Germline V lookup: CDR1 DFQATT, CDR2 SNEGSKA (reference sequence). The CDR3 has 16 residues. Unmatched junction bases numbered 10, after V lost 4 bases and J lost 0 bases. The CDR3 region is CSATLPGLPSTDTQYF. CDR3 in DNA: TGCAGTGCTACACTACCGGGACTACCCAGCACAGATACGCAGTATTTT.

This clonotype was detected a few times. The chain recombines TRBV7-3 with TRBJ2-1, with 9 bases lining up with TRBD1. The length of the CDR3 is 15 residues. Trimming at V came to 5 bases and at J to 9 bases, leaving 11 bases not matched to a gene. Germline values: CDR1 SGHTA, CDR2 FQGTGA. The CDR3 sequence: CASSRGQGGAGEQFF. CDR3 in DNA: TGTGCCAGCAGCCGGGGACAGGGAGGAGCGGGTGAGCAGTTCTTC.

This clonotype appeared many times. The V and J genes are TRBV20-1 and TRBJ2-1; possibly TRBD1 or TRBD2 for D (5 bases each). Germline V gene lookup returns CDR1 DFQATT and CDR2 SNEGSKA (reference sequence). CDR3 size: 14 residues. Trimming cost V 5 bases and J 7 bases, with 18 bases left between them. The CDR3 nucleotides are TGCAGTGCTTGGGGACCCCTACTAAGTAATGAGCAGTTCTTC. Amino acids: CSAWGPLLSNEQFF.

This clonotype came up many times. The chain employs TRBV20-1 and TRBJ2-6, with 7 bases matching TRBD1. The CDR3 has 14 residues. Germline V gene lookup returns CDR1 DFQATT and CDR2 SNEGSKA (reference sequence). V lost 4 bases to trimming and J lost 3 bases; unmatched junction nucleotides: 3. CDR3 coding DNA: TGCAGTGCTATCACAGGGGATGGGGCCAACGTCCTGACTTTC. Amino acids: CSAITGDGANVLTF.

The genes are TRBV6-5 and TRBJ2-5; 7 nucleotides line up with TRBD1. CDR3 length equals 14 residues. CDR1 is MNHEY, CDR2 SVGAGI, per germline. The V gene end was trimmed by 2 bases and the J gene end by 4 bases; junction bases not matched to a gene: 4. The DNA of the CDR3 is TGTGCCAGCAGTTACGGGCAGGGGGTAGAGACCCAGTACTTC. It encodes CASSYGQGVETQYF.

In its sample, this clonotype was seen a few times. The chain uses TRBV5-1 and TRBJ1-2; no clear D. Per germline, CDR1 SGHRS and CDR2 YFSETQ. Trimming pared 4 bases from V and 8 bases from J, leaving 12 bases between. This CDR3 has 12 amino acids. This CDR3 reads CASSGSQRGYTF. For the CDR3, the DNA is TGCGCCAGCAGCGGGTCCCAGCGGGGCTACACCTTC.

This clonotype was seen more than once but under ten times. V and J are TRBV11-3 and TRBJ2-5; D is undetermined. Germline V gene sequence: CDR1 SGHNT, CDR2 YENEEA. V lost 1 base to trimming and J lost 5 bases, with 11 bases between them. The CDR3 consists of 14 residues. CDR3 loop: CASSLVLEQETQYF. The CDR3 bases are TGTGCCAGCAGCTTAGTCTTGGAGCAGGAGACCCAGTACTTC.

The rearrangement links TRBV15 to TRBJ2-1, with TRBD2 identical over 8 bases. V lost 5 bases and J lost 5; bases outside the gene matches: 8. Germline V gene lookup returns CDR1 LNHNV and CDR2 YYDKDF (reference sequence). The CDR3 totals 15 residues. Written as DNA, the CDR3 is TGTGCCACCAGCGTCCTAGCGGGCGTTAACAATGAGCAGTTCTTC. Amino acids: CATSVLAGVNNEQFF. Using reference TRBV15 and TRBJ2-1 for the parts outside the CDR3, the full variable domain is DAMVIQNPRYQVTQFGKPVTLSCSQTLNHNVMYWYQQKSSQAPKLLFHYYDKDFNNEADTPDNFQSRRPNTSFCFLDIRSPGLGDTAMYLCATSVLAGVNNEQFFGPGTRLTVL.

The V and J genes are TRBV29-1 and TRBJ1-1; D possibly corresponds to TRBD1 (6 bases). Germline lookup yields CDR1 SQVTM and CDR2 ANQGSEA. The CDR3 has 12 amino acids. CDR3: CGLTGLNTEAFF. The CDR3, as DNA: TGCGGCCTCACAGGGTTGAACACTGAAGCTTTCTTT.

In its sample, this clonotype was seen a few times. The chain combines TRBV27 with TRBJ1-2, with D hard to call. The germline V gene has CDR1 MNHEY and CDR2 SMNVEV (reference sequence). The CDR3 covers 14 residues. Trimming took 3 bases from V and 0 from J, leaving 8 bases between them. CDR3 sequence (DNA): TGTGCCAGCAGTTTGGGCCCAGCTAACTATGGCTACACCTTC. It codes for CASSLGPANYGYTF.